This TCR beta chain came from a study of HIV-infected patients and healthy controls. In this sample, this clonotype is medium-sized (0.01 to 0.1%). For a library built for alpha chains, this beta chain is a stray read; little rests on its size. Follow-up blood was drawn about 14 weeks, roughly three months, after antiretroviral therapy began. Whole blood was used without fractionation, so all unsorted peripheral T cells were included. The CDR3 contains 17 residues. V was pared by 4 bases and J by 0 bases, with 17 bases between. Germline CDR1 and CDR2: SEHNR and FQNEAQ (reference sequence). Alpha and beta constant-region primers primed reverse transcription of around 500 ng RNA. Each of the alpha and beta chains got its own library through chain-specific third strand synthesis with indices. MiXCR, applied by TCRdb to the 5' RACE reads, yields one record per CDR3 protein. The sample includes around 8,600 distinct CDR3 sequences, 6.7% of them seen just once.

The rearrangement uses TRBV7-9 and TRBJ2-3; D unclear. The sample in question was blood, obtained during antiretroviral therapy. The sequence was obtained from an adult with HIV infection. CDR3 in DNA: TGTGCCAGCAGCTCCCCAGTTGTACAGCCGAGCACAGATACGCAGTATTTT. Its protein is CASSSPVVQPSTDTQYF.